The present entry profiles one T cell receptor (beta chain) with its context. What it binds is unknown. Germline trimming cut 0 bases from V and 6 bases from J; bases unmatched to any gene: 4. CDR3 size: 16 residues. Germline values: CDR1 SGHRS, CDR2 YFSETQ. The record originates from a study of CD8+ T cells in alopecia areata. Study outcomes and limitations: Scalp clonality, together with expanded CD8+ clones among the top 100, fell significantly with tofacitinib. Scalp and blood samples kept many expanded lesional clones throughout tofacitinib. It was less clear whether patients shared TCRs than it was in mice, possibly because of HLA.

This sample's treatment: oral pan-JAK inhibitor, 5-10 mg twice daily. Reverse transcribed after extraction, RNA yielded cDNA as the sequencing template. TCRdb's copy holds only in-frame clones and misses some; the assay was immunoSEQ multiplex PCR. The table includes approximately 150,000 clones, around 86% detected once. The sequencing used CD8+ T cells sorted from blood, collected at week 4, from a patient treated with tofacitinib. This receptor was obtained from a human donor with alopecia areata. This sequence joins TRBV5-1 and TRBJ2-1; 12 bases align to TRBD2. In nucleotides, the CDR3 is TGCGCCAGCAGCTTGGGGACTAGCGGGGAATCCAATGAGCAGTTCTTC. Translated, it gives CASSLGTSGESNEQFF.